This T cell receptor beta chain was sequenced in a study of blood T cell repertoires in COVID-19. Study at large: From the United States, Italy and Spain came samples of acute and convalescent COVID-19. PBMCs, B-cell-depleted T cells, or T cells provided the cDNA or gDNA that made up the material.

While infection was still active, Seattle patients were enrolled and then followed longitudinally. CDR3 size: 13 residues. Germline V gene data show CDR1 as KGHDR and CDR2 as SFDVKD. V trimming: 9 bases; J trimming: 2 bases; junction bases outside the gene matches: 3. The authors' processing: How many nucleated cells were present was estimated from reference gene primer amplification. The data were produced by immunoSEQ multiplex PCR, yet TCRdb's version contains in-frame clones alone and is incomplete. V and J calls and clone size are those listed in that table; D and trimming were worked out from the DNA. The data show about 270,000 clones, less than 90% seen once.

The rearrangement uses TRBV24-1 and TRBJ1-5; 7 positions agree with TRBD1. The specimen was peripheral blood. The sequence was obtained from a woman in her twenties or thirties with COVID-19, enrolled during active disease. Written as DNA, the CDR3 is TGTGCCACCCAAACAGGGGGCAATCAGCCCCAGCATTTT. Translation gives CATQTGGNQPQHF.